The 9 T cell receptor beta chains below were found in one sample sequenced in a study of CXCR3-negative and CXCR3-positive naive CD8 T cells. All TRB cDNA libraries came from 5' RACE performed with UMI labels. TCRdb reanalyzed the 5' RACE reads, giving one entry per CDR3 protein sequence and no DNA. The sample's table shows 50,000 to 65,000 distinct CDR3 sequences. Specimen: memory CD8+ T cells from blood. The source is a human donor in good health. Some clones in this sample may be carry-over from other donors' samples.

The V gene is TRBV4-3, the J gene TRBJ1-4; TCRdb gives TRBD1 as the D gene, but with no DNA this cannot be confirmed. The CDR3 sequence is 15 residues long. Germline V gene sequence: CDR1 LGHNA, CDR2 YSLEER. The CDR3 sequence: CASSRLDSQGEKLFF.

This chain connects TRBV14 to TRBJ1-1; TCRdb proposes TRBD1, but this gene call is untestable without DNA. The CDR3 has 15 amino acids. In germline, CDR1 is SGHDN, CDR2 FVKESK. This CDR3 reads CASSQEWVKGTEAFF.

The chain links TRBV6-1 to TRBJ2-6; TCRdb calls TRBD2, which cannot be checked without DNA. The V gene's germline CDR1 is MNHNS and CDR2 SASEGT. CDR3 length: 15 residues. The CDR3 loop reads CASRPSGGGANVLTF.

The rearrangement links TRBV4-1 to TRBJ2-1; without DNA, the TCRdb call of TRBD2 cannot be checked. The CDR3 extends over 15 amino acids. Germline CDR1 and CDR2: MGHRA and YSYEKL. CDR3 region: CASSQGGGTTNEQFF.

V is TRBV30 and J is TRBJ2-1; the TCRdb D gene call, TRBD2, has no DNA to confirm it. Germline lookup yields CDR1 GTSNPN and CDR2 SVGIG (reference sequence). The CDR3 consists of 14 residues. CDR3 loop: CAWSTGIGSNEQFF.

V usage is TRBV20-1 and J usage is TRBJ1-1. Germline-derived CDR1 and CDR2 are DFQATT and SNEGSKA (reference sequence). The CDR3 covers 13 residues. The CDR3 region is CSARDIGITEAFF.

The chain uses TRBV12-3 or TRBV12-4 and TRBJ2-7. The length of the CDR3 is 14 residues. CDR3 sequence reads: CASSFTTLNYEQYF.

The chain's CDR3 is CASLNPGPYNEQFF. V usage is TRBV7-2 and J usage is TRBJ2-1; as DNA is missing, the TRBD1 call by TCRdb cannot be tested. Germline V CDR1 and CDR2: SGHTA, FQGNSA. The length of the CDR3 is 14 residues.

This chain joins TRBV4-1 and TRBJ1-2; checking the TCRdb D call of TRBD1 is not possible without DNA. The CDR3 is 15 amino acids. Germline V CDR1 and CDR2: MGHRA, YSYEKL. The CDR3 region is CASSQEGGTNYGYTF.